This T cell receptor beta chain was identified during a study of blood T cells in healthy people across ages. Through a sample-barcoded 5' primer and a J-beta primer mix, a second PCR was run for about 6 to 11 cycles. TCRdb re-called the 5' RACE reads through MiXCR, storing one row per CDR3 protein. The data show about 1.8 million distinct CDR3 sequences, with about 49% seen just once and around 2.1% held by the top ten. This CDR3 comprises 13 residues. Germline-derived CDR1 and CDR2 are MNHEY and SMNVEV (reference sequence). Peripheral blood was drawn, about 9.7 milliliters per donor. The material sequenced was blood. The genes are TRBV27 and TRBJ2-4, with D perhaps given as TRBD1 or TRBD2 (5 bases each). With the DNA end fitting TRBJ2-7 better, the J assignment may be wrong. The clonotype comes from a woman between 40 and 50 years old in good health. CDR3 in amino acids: CASRRAGPHEQYF. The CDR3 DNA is TGTGCCAGCAGGAGGGCAGGGCCCCACGAGCAGTACTTC.